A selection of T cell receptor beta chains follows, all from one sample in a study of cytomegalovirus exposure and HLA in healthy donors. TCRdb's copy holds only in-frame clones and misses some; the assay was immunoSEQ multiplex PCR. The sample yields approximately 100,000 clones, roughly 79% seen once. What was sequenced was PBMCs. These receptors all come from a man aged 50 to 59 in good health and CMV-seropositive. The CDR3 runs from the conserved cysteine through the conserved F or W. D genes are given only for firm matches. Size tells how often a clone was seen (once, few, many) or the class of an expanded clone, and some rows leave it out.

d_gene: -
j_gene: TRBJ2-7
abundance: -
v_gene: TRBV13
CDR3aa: CASSSKRAPSYEQYF
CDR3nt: TGTGCCAGCAGCTCTAAGCGGGCCCCCTCCTACGAGCAGTACTTC

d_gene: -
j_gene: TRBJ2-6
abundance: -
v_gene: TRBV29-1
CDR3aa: CSATVSGANVLTF
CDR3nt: TGCAGCGCGACAGTCTCTGGGGCCAACGTCCTGACTTTC

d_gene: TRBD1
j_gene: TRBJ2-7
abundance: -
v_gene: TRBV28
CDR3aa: CASRGQGISYEQYF
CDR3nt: TGTGCCAGCCGGGGACAGGGCATCTCCTACGAGCAGTACTTC

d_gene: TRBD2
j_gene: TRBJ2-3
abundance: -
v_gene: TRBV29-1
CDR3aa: CSVVRLAGSTDTQYF
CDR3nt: TGCAGCGTTGTGAGGTTAGCGGGAAGCACAGATACGCAGTATTTT

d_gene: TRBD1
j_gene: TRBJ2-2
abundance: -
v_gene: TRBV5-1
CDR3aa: CASSLGQGMAGELFF
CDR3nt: TGCGCCAGCAGCCTGGGACAGGGTATGGCCGGGGAGCTGTTTTTT

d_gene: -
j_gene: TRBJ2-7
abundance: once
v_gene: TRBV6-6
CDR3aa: CASSYSAVEQYF
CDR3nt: TGTGCCAGCAGTTACTCGGCAGTCGAGCAGTACTTC

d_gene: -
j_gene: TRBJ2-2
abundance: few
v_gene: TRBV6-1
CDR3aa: CASSEVSGGTGELFF
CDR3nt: TGTGCCAGCAGTGAAGTGTCAGGGGGGACCGGGGAGCTGTTTTTT

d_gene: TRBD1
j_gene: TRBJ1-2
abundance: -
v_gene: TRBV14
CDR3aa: CASSQPGDRDQWYGYTF
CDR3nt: TGTGCCAGCAGTCAACCCGGGGACAGGGACCAGTGGTATGGCTACACCTTC

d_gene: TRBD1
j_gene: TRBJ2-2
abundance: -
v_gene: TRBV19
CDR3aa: CASSIDRGSDTGELFF
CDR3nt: TGTGCCAGTAGTATCGACAGGGGGTCGGACACCGGGGAGCTGTTTTTT

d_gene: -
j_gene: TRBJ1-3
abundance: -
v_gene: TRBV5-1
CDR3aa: CASSSLGISGNTIYF
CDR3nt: TGCGCCAGCAGCTCATTGGGCATCTCTGGAAACACCATATATTTT

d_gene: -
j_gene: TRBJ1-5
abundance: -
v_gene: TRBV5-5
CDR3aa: CASSLEVSDQPQHF
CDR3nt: TGTGCCAGCAGCTTGGAGGTTAGCGACCAGCCCCAGCATTTT

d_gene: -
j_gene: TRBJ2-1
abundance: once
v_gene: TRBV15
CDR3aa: CATSSRQGDTIRYEQFF
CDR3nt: TGTGCCACCAGCAGCCGACAAGGGGACACCATTAGGTATGAGCAGTTCTTC

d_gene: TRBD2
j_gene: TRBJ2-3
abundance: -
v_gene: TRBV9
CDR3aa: CASSVSAGAVDTQYF
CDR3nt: TGTGCCAGCAGCGTATCTGCGGGAGCAGTAGATACGCAGTATTTT